The sequence of this T cell receptor (beta chain) was determined in a study of blood T cells in healthy people across ages (dated by TCRdb to between 2014 and 2017). General notes on the study: Template switching captured roughly one uniquely barcoded TCR beta cDNA molecule per two T cells in model experiments. The study measured age-related changes in TCR beta repertoire diversity using deep sequencing normalized with unique cDNA molecular identifiers. The donors were divided into four age groups: young (average approximately 16 years), middle-aged (approximately 39), aged (approximately 62) and long-lived (82). To avoid experimental bias, donors of different ages were spread randomly across the sequencing lanes. Two additional independent replicas of 1 million unique cDNA reads from the same blood draw were analyzed for two donors (one aged 18 to 30 and one aged 80 or older). Here is what the overall study found, with its caveats: The CMV infection status of donors was not known, potentially confounding age-related changes in expanded clonotypes. The percentage of naive T cells measured by flow cytometry correlated strongly with observed TCR beta diversity. Because profiling used bulk unsorted PBMCs, naive and antigen-experienced compartments could not be compared conclusively. Observed TCR beta diversity per million T cells fell roughly linearly with age, and a significant reduction was already apparent by age around 39. The long-lived group showed more naive CD4+ T cells, fewer expanded clones and increased TCR diversity than the aged group, suggesting age selection. Total diversity estimates from one million sequenced T cells were considered lower bounds and underestimates.

Systemically healthy Caucasian individuals from Russia, some 38 in total and aged roughly 6 to 90 years, were included as donors. Each donor gave ten milliliters of peripheral blood, drawn into EDTA-treated Vacutainer tubes. Ficoll-Paque density-gradient centrifugation was used to isolate PBMCs, with at least 6.5 million obtained per sample. Total RNA, at least 5 micrograms per sample, was extracted from PBMCs with Trizol reagent. The percentages of naive CD45RAhigh/CD27high T cells were determined by flow cytometry on a PBMC aliquot from every donor. On this clonotype: Its antigen is still unknown. No much larger clonotype is one base removed from it; base qualities were not supplied.

Receptor libraries were prepared by 5' RACE. The sequencing machine was an Illumina HiSeq 2500. A second PCR of about 6 to 12 cycles was run with a J-beta primer mix and a sample-barcoded 5' primer. A template-switch 5' adaptor carrying 12 random nucleotides introduced a unique molecular identifier onto each TCR beta cDNA molecule. Each sample yielded at least 3 million CDR3-containing paired-end reads. First-strand cDNA was synthesized from all RNA with the Mint cDNA synthesis kit, primed by a TRBC-specific oligonucleotide. Following uracil-DNA glycosylase treatment, a first 18-cycle PCR with universal primers M1SS and BC2_uni_R was performed on all cDNA. From the authors' description of their analysis: Each sample was normalized by randomly selecting 1 million high-quality reads, each carrying a distinct molecular identifier. Instead of being binned into consensus sequences, reads with shared molecular identifiers were discarded. MiTCR, with a Q25 quality threshold and the strictest error-elimination algorithm, was used for CDR3 identification, clonotype clustering and error correction. A nonparametric unseen species model with Euler transformation was used to estimate lower-bound total TCR beta diversity. TCRdb handled the public reads itself, with Q25 trimming in fastp and clone calling in MiXCR, and kept productive beta chains. A single entry per CDR3 protein holds the most common genes and DNA from its merged rows. These V and J calls are TCRdb output, not the study's own analysis. This sample holds 1.5 million to 2 million distinct CDR3 sequences; approximately 50% were observed only once. The ten largest clones represent over 2% of the sample.

The clonotype was recovered from a woman between 40 and 50 years old in good health. The sequenced sample consisted of blood.

CDR3 protein: CASRSQDGNYGYTF. The sequenced DNA: TGTGCCAGCAGATCCCAGGACGGAAACTATGGCTACACCTTC. The chain is made from TRBV9 and TRBJ1-2; no D gene call is confident. Trimming takes 5 bases from V and 2 bases from J, and the germline ends sit 13 bases apart. CDR1 and CDR2 were assigned from the germline V gene as SGDLS and YYNGEE. Reading from cysteine to phenylalanine, the CDR3 counts 14 amino acids. The retained sequence is limited to the CDR3, 42 bases, with the frame set at the first base.